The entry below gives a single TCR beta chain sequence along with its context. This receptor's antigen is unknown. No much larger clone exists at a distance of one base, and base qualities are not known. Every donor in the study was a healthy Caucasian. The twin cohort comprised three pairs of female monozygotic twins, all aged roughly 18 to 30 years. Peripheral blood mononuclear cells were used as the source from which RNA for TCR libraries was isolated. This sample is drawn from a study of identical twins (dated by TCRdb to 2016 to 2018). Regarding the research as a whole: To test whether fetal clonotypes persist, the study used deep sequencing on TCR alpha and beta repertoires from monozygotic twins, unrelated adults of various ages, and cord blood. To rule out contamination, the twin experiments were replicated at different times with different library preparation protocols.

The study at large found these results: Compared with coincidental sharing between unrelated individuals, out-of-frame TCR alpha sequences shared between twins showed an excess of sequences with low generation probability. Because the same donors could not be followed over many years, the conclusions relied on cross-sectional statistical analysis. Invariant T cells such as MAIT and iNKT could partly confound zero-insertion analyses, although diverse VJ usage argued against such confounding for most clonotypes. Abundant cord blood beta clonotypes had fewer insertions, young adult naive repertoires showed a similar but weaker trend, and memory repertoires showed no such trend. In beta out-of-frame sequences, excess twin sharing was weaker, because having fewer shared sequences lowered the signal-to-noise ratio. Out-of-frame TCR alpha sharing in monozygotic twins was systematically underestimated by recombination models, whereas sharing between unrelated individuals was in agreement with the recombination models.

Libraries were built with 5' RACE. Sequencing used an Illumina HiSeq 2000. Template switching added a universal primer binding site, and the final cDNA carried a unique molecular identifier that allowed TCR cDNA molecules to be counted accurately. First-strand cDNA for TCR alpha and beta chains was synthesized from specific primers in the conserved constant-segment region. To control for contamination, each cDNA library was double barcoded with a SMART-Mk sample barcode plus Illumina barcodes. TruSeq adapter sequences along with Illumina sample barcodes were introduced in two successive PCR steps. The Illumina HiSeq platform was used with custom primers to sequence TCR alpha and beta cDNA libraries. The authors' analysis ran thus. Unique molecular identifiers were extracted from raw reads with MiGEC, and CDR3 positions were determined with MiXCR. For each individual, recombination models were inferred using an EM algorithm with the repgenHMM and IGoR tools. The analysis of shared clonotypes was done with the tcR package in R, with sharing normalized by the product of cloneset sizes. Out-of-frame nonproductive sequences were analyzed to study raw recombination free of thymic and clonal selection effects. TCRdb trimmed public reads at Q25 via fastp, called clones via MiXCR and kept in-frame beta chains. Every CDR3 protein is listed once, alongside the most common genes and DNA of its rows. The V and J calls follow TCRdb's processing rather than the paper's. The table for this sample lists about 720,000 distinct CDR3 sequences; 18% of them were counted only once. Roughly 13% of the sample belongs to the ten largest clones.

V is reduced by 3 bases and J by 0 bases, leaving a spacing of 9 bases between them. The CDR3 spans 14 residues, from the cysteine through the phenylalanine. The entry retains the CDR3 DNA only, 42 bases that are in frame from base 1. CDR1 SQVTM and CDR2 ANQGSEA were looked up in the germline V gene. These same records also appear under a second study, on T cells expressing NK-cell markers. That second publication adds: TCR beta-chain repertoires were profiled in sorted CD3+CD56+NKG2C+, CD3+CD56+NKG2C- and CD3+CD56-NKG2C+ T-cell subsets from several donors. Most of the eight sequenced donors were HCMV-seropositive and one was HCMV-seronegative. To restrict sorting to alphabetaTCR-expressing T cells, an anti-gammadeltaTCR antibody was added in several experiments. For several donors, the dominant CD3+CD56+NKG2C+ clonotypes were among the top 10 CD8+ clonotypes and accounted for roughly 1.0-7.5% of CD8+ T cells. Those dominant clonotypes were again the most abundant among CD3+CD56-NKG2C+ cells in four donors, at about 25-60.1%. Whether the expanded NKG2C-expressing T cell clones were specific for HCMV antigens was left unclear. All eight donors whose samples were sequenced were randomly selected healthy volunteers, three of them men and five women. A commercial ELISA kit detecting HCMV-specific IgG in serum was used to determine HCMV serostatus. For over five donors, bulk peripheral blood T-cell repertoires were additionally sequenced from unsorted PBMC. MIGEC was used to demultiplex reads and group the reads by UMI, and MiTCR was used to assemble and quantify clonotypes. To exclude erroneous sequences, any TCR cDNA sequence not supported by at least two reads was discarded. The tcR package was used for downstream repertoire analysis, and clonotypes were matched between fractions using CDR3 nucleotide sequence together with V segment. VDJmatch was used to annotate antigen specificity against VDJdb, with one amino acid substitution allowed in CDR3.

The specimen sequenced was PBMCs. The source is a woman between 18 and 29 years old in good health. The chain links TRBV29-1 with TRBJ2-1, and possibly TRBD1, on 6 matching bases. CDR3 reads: CSVEGAYSYNEQFF. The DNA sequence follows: TGCAGCGTTGAGGGGGCGTACTCCTACAATGAGCAGTTCTTC.